The 19 T cell receptor beta chains presented below share a single source sample, sequenced in a study of T-cell memory formation after mild COVID-19. TCRdb redid the calling of the 5' RACE reads with MiXCR, one entry per CDR3 protein. The profile shows roughly 300,000 distinct CDR3 sequences, about an eighth of them singletons. The material sequenced was PBMCs or a T cell subset sorted from them (not recorded which). These receptors were taken from a man between 18 and 35 years old who had mild COVID-19 (a few samples of this study predate the infection). Cell type and time point are not known.

This clonotype came up a few times. The chain is built from TRBV5-1 and TRBJ2-5; D remains unclear. Germline loops: CDR1 SGHRS, CDR2 YFSETQ. The V end lost 5 bases, the J end lost 7 bases, and 9 bases lay between the germline ends. The CDR3 loop spans 11 amino acids. CDR3 in amino acids: CASRDGVTQYF. CDR3 nucleotide sequence: TGCGCCAGCAGGGATGGGGTGACCCAGTACTTC.

This clonotype was picked up a small number of times. The chain couples TRBV4-1 to TRBJ2-2; 12 bases line up with TRBD2. This CDR3 region has 16 residues. Germline CDR1 and CDR2: MGHRA and YSYEKL. V lost 2 bases and J lost 8; bases outside the gene matches: 6. This chain's CDR3 is CASSQYTSGGTGELFF. The DNA for the CDR3 is TGCGCCAGCAGCCAATACACTAGCGGGGGGACAGGGGAGCTGTTTTTT.

This sequence joins TRBV6-5 and TRBJ2-5, with 11 bases lining up with TRBD2. V was clipped by 5 bases and J by 0 bases; unmatched bases: 5. The CDR3 loop spans 16 amino acids. Looked up from germline, CDR1 is MNHEY and CDR2 is SVGAGI. As DNA, the CDR3 is TGTGCCAGCAGTCTTTTAGCGGGGGGGTACCAAGAGACCCAGTACTTC. As protein: CASSLLAGGYQETQYF.

This clonotype was recorded at least ten times. The V gene is TRBV6-6, the J gene TRBJ2-7, with unresolved D. Trimming removed 8 bases from V and 6 bases from J, with 14 bases in between. Germline V gene lookup returns CDR1 MNHNY and CDR2 SVGAGI (reference sequence). This CDR3 has 12 residues. CDR3 nucleotides: TGTGCCAGCTCCGCCGGACCGATCGAGCAGTACTTC. It specifies CASSAGPIEQYF.

The V and J genes are TRBV12-3 or TRBV12-4 and TRBJ2-3; D gene ambiguous. V was shortened by 3 bases and J by 4 bases, with 8 bases between the two germline ends. The CDR3 loop spans 13 amino acids. CDR3 residues: CASSFVGPDTQYF. CDR3 in DNA: TGTGCCAGCAGTTTCGTGGGCCCAGATACGCAGTATTTT.

Many counts were recorded for this clonotype. The V gene is TRBV5-1, the J gene TRBJ2-3, with no clear D. V dropped 4 bases and J dropped 2 bases, with 17 bases sitting between them. The V gene's germline CDR1 is SGHRS and CDR2 YFSETQ. The CDR3 sequence is 16 residues long. Here the CDR3 DNA reads TGCGCCAGCAGCCTTAATGACATGCCCTCCACAGATACGCAGTATTTT. It is translated as CASSLNDMPSTDTQYF.

This clonotype was detected many times. J is TRBJ2-7 and V is TRBV29-1; 7 bases agree with TRBD2. From germline, CDR1 is SQVTM and CDR2 ANQGSEA. After removal of 1 base from V and 5 bases from J, the junction contained 2 bases not matched to a gene. This CDR3 has 12 residues. The CDR3 sequence is CSVEGSGNEQYF. For the CDR3, the DNA is TGCAGCGTTGAAGGGAGCGGGAACGAGCAGTACTTC.

This clonotype was found a few times. The chain links TRBV6-5 to TRBJ1-5; D is unclear. Germline V gene data show CDR1 as MNHEY and CDR2 as SVGAGI. The CDR3 has 13 amino acids. Trimming removed 4 bases at V and 5 bases at J, with 9 bases between. The CDR3 DNA reads as TGTGCCAGCAGTTGGGGAGTCGATCAGCCCCAGCATTTT. Translating it yields CASSWGVDQPQHF.

This clonotype was counted between two and nine times. The gene calls are TRBV5-1 and TRBJ2-7; 10 bases are shared with TRBD1. V shed 3 bases and J 3 bases; nucleotides not matched to a gene: 3. Germline CDR1 is SGHRS and CDR2 is YFSETQ. The CDR3 is 14 residues long. The chain's CDR3 is CASSWGDRGYEQYF. In DNA form, the CDR3 reads TGCGCCAGCAGCTGGGGGGACAGGGGCTACGAGCAGTACTTC.

The V call is TRBV7-9, the J call TRBJ2-5; D is possibly TRBD2 (6 bases). V lost 5 bases and J 5 bases, leaving 27 bases between the germline ends. This CDR3 is 18 amino acids long. CDR1 and CDR2 from the germline V gene are SEHNR and FQNEAQ (reference sequence). Here the CDR3 DNA reads TGTGCCAGCAGCCCGGTGGGAGGCGGTACCTTGGAGGGGGAGACCCAGTACTTC. This sequence encodes CASSPVGGGTLEGETQYF.

This clonotype showed up just a few times. This chain links TRBV10-3 with TRBJ1-4; D unclear. Per germline, CDR1 ENHRY and CDR2 SYGVKD. The CDR3 is 16 amino acids. Deletions cut 2 bases from V and 0 bases from J, with 10 bases between. This CDR3 is CAISEAGLATNEKLFF. The CDR3 region has the DNA TGTGCCATCAGTGAGGCAGGTCTAGCAACTAATGAAAAACTGTTTTTT.

This clonotype was seen only a few times. The chain combines TRBV21-1 with TRBJ1-2. TRBV21-1 is recorded as a pseudogene. There are 14 residues in the CDR3. DNA of the CDR3: TGTGCCAGCAGCAAAGGAGGCAGGTCTTATGGCTACACCTTC. This codes for CASSKGGRSYGYTF.

This clonotype appeared a few times. The rearrangement links TRBV29-1 to TRBJ2-3, with 8 bases lining up with TRBD1. V shed 4 bases, J shed 3 bases, and the junction held 9 bases outside the gene matches. Germline assignment: CDR1 SQVTM and CDR2 ANQGSEA. CDR3 length: 15 residues. CDR3 loop: CSVVALTGATDTQYF. DNA of the CDR3: TGCAGCGTTGTAGCTTTGACAGGGGCAACAGATACGCAGTATTTT.

The rearrangement links TRBV7-9 to TRBJ1-4; no reliable D call. Trimming cost V 5 bases and J 5 bases, with 3 bases left between them. The CDR3 spans 11 residues. The germline V gene encodes CDR1 SEHNR and CDR2 FQNEAQ (reference sequence). DNA of the CDR3: TGTGCCAGCAGCGTAAATGAAAAACTGTTTTTT. It translates to CASSVNEKLFF.

In this sample, this clonotype turned up many times. The chain combines TRBV12-3 or TRBV12-4 with TRBJ1-3; the match to TRBD1 covers 8 bases. V trimming: 3 bases; J trimming: 1 base; junction bases outside the gene matches: 8. The CDR3 runs 17 residues. CDR3 in amino acids: CASSFVPGQVSGNTIYF. CDR3 DNA sequence: TGTGCCAGCAGTTTTGTTCCGGGACAGGTGTCTGGAAACACCATATATTTT.

Ten or more counts support this clonotype. The junction departs from the called germline gene at one end, perhaps through a read error. The gene calls are TRBV12-3 or TRBV12-4 and TRBJ1-2; D uncertain. There are 13 residues in the CDR3. The CDR3 spells CASSLGGGYGYTF. For the CDR3, the DNA is TGTGCCAGCAGCTTAGGTGGCGGCTATGGCTACACCTTC.

The rearrangement links TRBV7-3 to TRBJ1-3; TRBD1 matches 8 bases. Trimming took 5 bases from V and 4 from J; bases not matched to a gene: 10. CDR1 is SGHTA and CDR2 is FQGTGA in the germline V gene. CDR3 size: 16 residues. The CDR3: CASSPSDRGEGNTIYF. CDR3 sequence (DNA): TGTGCCAGCAGCCCCTCCGACAGGGGAGAGGGAAACACCATATATTTT.

This clonotype turned up a few times. The chain joins TRBV15 to TRBJ1-1; D is ambiguous. CDR1 and CDR2 from the germline V gene are LNHNV and YYDKDF (reference sequence). The V and J ends lost 0 bases and 3 bases respectively, with 17 bases between them. The CDR3 length is 17 residues. The CDR3 bases are TGTGCCACCAGCAGAGAAAATCGGAGGGCCGGGGACACTGAAGCTTTCTTT. Amino acids: CATSRENRRAGDTEAFF.

This clonotype was detected a few times. The rearrangement joins TRBV9 to TRBJ2-1; 12 positions match TRBD2. The length of the CDR3 is 16 residues. CDR1 SGDLS and CDR2 YYNGEE come from the germline V gene. V was pared by 3 bases and J by 5 bases, with 6 bases of the junction left unmatched. The CDR3 spells CASSGSSGGANNEQFF. The CDR3 bases are TGTGCCAGCAGCGGCTCTAGCGGGGGGGCCAACAATGAGCAGTTCTTC.